This T cell receptor (beta chain) appears in the sequencing data of a study of cytomegalovirus exposure and HLA in healthy donors. The wider study: The same platform used for the approximately 670 first-cohort repertoires was also used for the roughly 120 validation repertoires, as a later analysis reported. The study's findings and limits: Listed as cytomegalovirus-associated were 150 or so TCR beta chains. While the bulk of TCR sequences proved rare, some public TCRs turned up in many donors.

The method was immunoSEQ multiplex PCR; TCRdb's version includes in-frame clones alone and lacks a portion of them. The sample has 250,000 or so clones, about 88% seen once; the top ten hold around 12%. The CDR3 has 14 residues. The germline V gene has CDR1 MNHNS and CDR2 SASEGT. Trimming removed 0 bases from V and 6 bases from J, with 10 bases in between. Separate from the approximately 720-subject first cohort was the approximately 120-subject validation cohort, to which the donors belonged. Worth noting for this clone: Its target is not known.

The source material was PBMCs. This TCR derives from a man aged 18 to 30 in good health and CMV-seropositive. The genes are TRBV6-1 and TRBJ2-3, with D perhaps matching TRBD1 (5 bases). The chain's CDR3 is CASSEAQGGDTQYF. The CDR3 region has the DNA TGTGCCAGCAGTGAAGCTCAGGGTGGCGATACGCAGTATTTT.